The present entry profiles one TCR beta chain with its context. Its specific antigen is unknown. Library preparation employed the immunoSEQ multiplex PCR assay. The multiplex PCR relied on a mix of 60 forward primers for TCR Vbeta segments and 13 reverse primers for TCR Jbeta segments. The CDR3 region of rearranged TCR beta genes was amplified from genomic DNA with a multiplex PCR assay. Amplified TCR beta libraries were sequenced as 87-base-pair reads on the Illumina HiSeq System. The authors' pipeline ran thus. Across the 500 to 850 repertoires, a later analysis counted roughly 77 million unique TCR beta chains, roughly 11 million of which were shared by at least two donors. Raw reads were error-corrected and collapsed into unique sequences by a nearest-neighbor algorithm in which closely related sequences were merged to remove PCR and sequencing errors. V, D and J gene segments were assigned by aligning CDR3 sequences to IMGT reference sequences. Each retained sequence needed at least a six-nucleotide match to both a V gene segment and a J gene segment. Rearrangements were called productive when the CDR3 lacked stop codons and stayed in frame with V and J; all others were non-productive. Following IMGT convention, CDR3 was defined as the stretch from the second conserved V-encoded cysteine to the conserved J-encoded phenylalanine. The earlier analysis of approximately 590 of the donors excluded any sequence lacking an unambiguous match to a single V gene segment. In an earlier analysis of some 590 of the donors, a V segment was called functional when productive rearrangements were above 56.7%, and segregating when the standard deviation between donors exceeded 5%. A statistical classification framework was built for diagnosing cytomegalovirus status from the catalog of TCR beta chain sequences. In a later analysis, TCR nucleotide sequences were compared against IMGT/GENE-DB human TR gene sequences so that V and J genes could be assigned. The TCRdist pipeline was used in a later analysis to assign CDR3 sequences and most-parsimonious VDJ recombination scenarios. A later analysis defined each TCR beta chain by its CDR3 amino acid sequence plus V-gene family, and excluded reads lacking a unique V-gene family. A later analysis removed 600 or so highly shared, low-generation-probability nucleotide sequences to deal with suspected cross-contamination and a sequencing artifact. A later analysis calculated a clonal expansion index for each public chain from normalized within-repertoire ranks of inferred template counts. A later analysis computed generation probabilities with a VDJ recombination model fitted to out-of-frame rearrangements, and checked the results against IGoR. In a later analysis, hypergeometric tests were used to score TCR-TCR, TCR-HLA and TCR-CMV co-occurrence, with a repertoire-size bias correction applied to TCR pairs. False discovery rates were estimated in a later analysis by permuting HLA or CMV assignments 20 times. A later analysis grouped co-occurring TCRs with DBSCAN, adding TCRdist sequence similarity when clustering within HLA-allele-positive subsets. Repertoires with fewer than 30,000 or more than 120,000 public chains, plus five repertoires with anomalous nucleotide sharing, were excluded from co-occurrence clustering. The clones in this table, taken by TCRdb from immuneACCESS, are in-frame only. Not every clone is retained; where verified, under half of the shortfall comes from an unresolved V gene, and the cause of the rest is unknown. V, J and clone size were drawn from that table, and D and trimming were deduced from the DNA. For this sample, the table gives approximately 150,000 clones. 2% to 2.5% of the sample rests with the top ten.

These data come from a study of cytomegalovirus exposure and HLA in healthy donors (dated by TCRdb to the late 2010s). For the study in its entirety: An earlier analysis of roughly 630 of the donors reported about 250 Gb of sequence data and more than 90 million unique TCR beta sequences from around 200 million T cells. An early release that covered some 640 HLA-typed donors contained 250 to 350 gigabases of sequencing data and about 93 million unique TCR sequences. The genetic ancestry cluster associated with self-reported Caucasian donors included about four fifths of the roughly 360 genotyped donors. The study aimed to test whether signatures of past pathogen exposure could be identified by cataloging public T cell receptors. The study profiled the T cell repertoires of around 700 subjects by immunosequencing and related them to cytomegalovirus serostatus. A separate validation cohort of some 130 different subjects was used in addition to the approximately 670-subject first cohort. The study combined high-throughput TCR immunosequencing, statistical association of individual TCRs with disease status, and machine learning to predict cytomegalovirus infection status. A later analysis re-analyzed previously published TCR beta repertoires from roughly 630 donors and added high-resolution HLA genotyping to study TCR occurrence patterns. Rather than using new phenotypic data, the later analysis identified candidate immune exposures from TCR beta sequences and from how often those sequences occurred across donors. An earlier analysis of several hundred of the donors applied high-throughput TCR beta sequencing to assess whether each TCR beta V gene segment acted as functional or pseudogenic. Donor age, sex, ethnicity and CMV serostatus were compiled alongside the repertoire data. A later genetic analysis took genome-wide SNP genotypes for about 55% of the 666 donors and used that subset as a discovery cohort. Every discovery cohort repertoire had been produced on one sequencing platform. HLA typing included class I and class II loci at four-digit resolution. The number of typed donors differed by locus: about 620-640 for A, B, C, DRB1 and DQB1; about 520 for DQA1; some 610 for DPA1; and around 470 for DPB1. Because of strong linkage in the cohort, a handful of DR-DQ haplotypes were treated as single units for association and clustering. Among 398 genotyped donors of the cohort, an average of approximately 250,000 unique TCR beta nucleotide sequences were sequenced per donor, roughly a sixth of them non-productive.

As encoded in the germline V gene, CDR1 is SGDLS while CDR2 is YYNGEE. From the cysteine up to the phenylalanine, the CDR3 has a length of 12 residues. The CDR3 DNA has 36 bases and is translated from base 1. V lost 4 bases and J lost 7 bases, and the count of bases not matched to a germline gene is 3. The cohort comprised around 700 healthy bone marrow donors. Cohort members were all nominally healthy when sampled, although unrecorded immune exposures were likely present. The donor tested CMV seronegative and was one of the 352 seronegative cohort members. Each donor provided a peripheral blood sample, and peripheral blood mononuclear cells were used for TCR beta sequencing. The Qiagen DNeasy Blood Extraction Kit was used to extract genomic DNA from the blood cell samples. Summary of the overall study and its limitations: When HLA alleles, especially DR and DQ, strongly co-occurred, TCR associations were difficult to assign to individual alleles. At a false discovery rate of 0.05, a later analysis linked about 17,000 TCR beta sequences to specific HLA alleles. The presence/absence analyses assumed that sequencing depth was roughly uniform across donors, and that assumption may not be true. An earlier analysis of some 560 of the donors showed that most TCR beta V segments appeared in productive rearrangements either about 87% or about 30% of the time, which broadly matched IMGT annotations. In a later analysis, the rate of TCR association differed among HLA loci, with DRB1 alleles having the most associated TCRs and HLA-C alleles having the fewest. The classifier was reported to diagnose cytomegalovirus status with high specificity and sensitivity in both the original and validation cohorts. HLA typing was unavailable for some donors at each locus, so association tests used only the typed subset. The sequencing pipeline was judged likely to have produced a cluster of highly shared sequence variants as a technical artifact. Some IMGT-functional V segments, including TRBV6-2 and TRBV6-3, could not be told apart with the 87-base-pair reads, so those segments were excluded. According to the authors, the approach could potentially be generalized to other disease states and immunological phenotypes. Linkage disequilibrium might explain the correlated functional status among segregating V segments, but an unknown experimental factor could not be ruled out. In this cohort, only TCR beta chains were sequenced, and detectable features were limited by the absence of alpha or paired-chain data. The study gave a list of 150 to 200 TCR beta chains associated with cytomegalovirus. Compared with the approximately 670-donor mean, donors in an Asian-associated ancestry cluster had fewer N-insertions in productive TCRs, according to a later genetic analysis. Most TCR sequences were observed very rarely across donors, whereas some public TCRs were present in many individuals. Immune exposure information for the cohort was limited to CMV serostatus. Because counts were too low, 15 to 20 rarely observed V segments, including chromosome 9 orphons, were excluded from the earlier analysis of several hundred of the donors. A further reported finding was that TCR beta sequences accurately predicted the HLA-A and HLA-B alleles for most subjects in the first cohort. A later analysis found that HLA-associated TCR beta chains were more clonally expanded and had lower generation probabilities than equally common non-associated chains. A later analysis reported that several top co-occurrence clusters appeared linked to parvovirus B19, influenza, CMV and Epstein-Barr virus. V-gene and J-gene trimming of TCR beta chains was associated with a missense DCLRE1C variant in a later genetic analysis, and the association was replicated in an independent cohort. Most CMV-associated TCR beta chains appeared to be HLA-restricted in a later analysis, and the HLA associations seemed to be driven largely by CMV exposure. A few of the identified cytomegalovirus-associated TCR beta chains were confirmed in vitro to be specific for cytomegalovirus antigens.

The clonotype was recovered from a woman younger than 35 in good health and CMV-seronegative. The sequenced sample was PBMCs. Here the chain combines TRBV9 and TRBJ1-2; 8 junctional bases match TRBD1. The sequenced DNA: TGTGCCAGCAGCTCGACAGGGGTTGGCTACACCTTC. This sequence encodes CASSSTGVGYTF.